Listed below are T cell receptor beta chains from one sample, sequenced in a study of cytomegalovirus exposure and HLA in healthy donors. Some clones are missing from TCRdb's copy, which holds only in-frame ones; the method was immunoSEQ multiplex PCR. The sample lists more than 150,000 clones; about 80% were seen once. Sequenced: PBMCs. These TCRs come from a man aged 35-49 years in good health and CMV-seronegative. Both conserved end residues are part of each CDR3. The order of the fields is D gene, V gene, clone size, J gene, CDR3 DNA, CDR3 protein. D genes are given only for firm matches. Clone sizes are given selectively: once, few, many, or a class where the clone is expanded.

TRBD2	TRBV5-4	.	TRBJ2-1	TGTGCCAGCAGCTTGAAAACCGGGACTAGCGGACTATACAATGAGCAGTTCTTC	CASSLKTGTSGLYNEQFF
TRBD2	TRBV18	.	TRBJ2-7	TGTGCCAGCTCACCACCCGGACTAGCGGGGGGGGCCGGCTACGAGCAGTACTTC	CASSPPGLAGGAGYEQYF
TRBD1	TRBV5-5	.	TRBJ2-3	TGTGCCAGCAGCTTGGCCGGGACAGGGAAGGCAGATACGCAGTATTTT	CASSLAGTGKADTQYF
.	TRBV6-5	.	TRBJ1-1	TGTGCCAGCAGTTACTCGAGAACAGCGGCGAACACTGAAGCTTTCTTT	CASSYSRTAANTEAFF
TRBD2	TRBV19	.	TRBJ2-7	TGTGCCAGCACAAGGCGGGGGATTGGGTACGAGCAGTACTTC	CASTRRGIGYEQYF
.	TRBV10-2	.	TRBJ2-1	TGCGCCAGCAGCAAGGAGGGGGCATACAATGAGCAGTTCTTC	CASSKEGAYNEQFF
TRBD2	TRBV7-2	.	TRBJ2-3	TGTGCCAGCAGGGTAATAGCGGGGGGCACAGATACGCAGTATTTT	CASRVIAGGTDTQYF
.	TRBV30	.	TRBJ1-2	TGTGCCTGGGGCCCCGCCAGGGTAATAGGCTATGGCTACACCTTC	CAWGPARVIGYGYTF
.	TRBV7-9	.	TRBJ1-6	TGTGCCAGCAGCCCAGGTGGGCCTGGAGGAGATGGTTCACCCCTCCACTTT	CASSPGGPGGDGSPLHF
.	TRBV27	.	TRBJ1-5	TGTGCCAGCAGCCCAACAGGGCCCAATCAGCCCCAGCATTTT	CASSPTGPNQPQHF
TRBD1	TRBV7-2	.	TRBJ2-2	TGTGCCAGCAGCCCACGGCCCGGACAGGGTGGAATCGGGGAGCTGTTTTTT	CASSPRPGQGGIGELFF
.	TRBV30	.	TRBJ1-1	TGTGCCTGGAACAACAGAAACACCCGGAACACTGAAGCTTTCTTT	CAWNNRNTRNTEAFF
TRBD1	TRBV9	.	TRBJ1-1	TGTGCCAGCAGCGCAGGACAGGGGAGGTCACTCCAGAACACTGAAGCTTTCTTT	CASSAGQGRSLQNTEAFF
TRBD2	TRBV6-1	.	TRBJ2-5	TGTGCCAGCAGTGAAGCCCGACTAGCGGGGGGGCAGGAGACCCAGTACTTC	CASSEARLAGGQETQYF
.	TRBV7-6	.	TRBJ1-1	TGTGCCAGTCAATACGCCCCAGGGCAGCAGAACACTGAAGCTTTCTTT	CASQYAPGQQNTEAFF
TRBD2	TRBV7-9	once	TRBJ2-1	TGTGCCAGCAGCTTAGTGACTAGCGGGAGCTTAAATGAGCAGTTCTTC	CASSLVTSGSLNEQFF
TRBD1	TRBV6-1	.	TRBJ1-1	TGTGTCAGCAGTCATTGGACAGGTGAAGCTTTCTTT	CVSSHWTGEAFF
.	TRBV4-2	.	TRBJ2-1	TGTGCCAGCAGCCAAGAGGCGGGAACCTACAATGAGCAGTTCTTC	CASSQEAGTYNEQFF
.	TRBV11-2	.	TRBJ1-4	TGTGCCAGCAGCTTAGAACGGACTAATGAAAAACTGTTTTTT	CASSLERTNEKLFF
TRBD1	TRBV28	once	TRBJ2-4	TGTGCCAGCAGCCCAAGGACAGGATTAAACATTCAGTACTTC	CASSPRTGLNIQYF
.	TRBV28	once	TRBJ2-1	TGTGCCAGCAGTTTTCAGCGGCTCAACAATGAGCAGTTCTTC	CASSFQRLNNEQFF
.	TRBV4-2	.	TRBJ2-2	TGTGCCAGCGCATTGGATAGGGAGCCGGTCTCCGGGGAGCTGTTTTTT	CASALDREPVSGELFF
.	TRBV28	.	TRBJ1-1	TGTGCCACGGCGGGAGGAGGGACGACGGGCACTGAAGCTTTCTTT	CATAGGGTTGTEAFF
TRBD2	TRBV7-9	once	TRBJ2-5	TGTGCCAGCAGCTTAGTCTGGGCCGGGGGGGTCCAAGAGACCCAGTACTTC	CASSLVWAGGVQETQYF
.	TRBV7-9	.	TRBJ1-1	TGTGCCAGCAGCTTAGGTAGCCGCCCGACAGGAACCACTGAAGCTTTCTTT	CASSLGSRPTGTTEAFF
TRBD1	TRBV29-1	.	TRBJ2-7	TGCAGCGTCGAAAGGGACAGCTCCTACGAGCAGTACTTC	CSVERDSSYEQYF
.	TRBV19	.	TRBJ1-2	TGTGCCAGTGCTCCTCAGGGGTTCGACTATGGCTACACCTTC	CASAPQGFDYGYTF
.	TRBV2	once	TRBJ2-3	TGTGCCAGCAGTGAAGGCATAGGGGGTAGAACAGATACGCAGTATTTT	CASSEGIGGRTDTQYF
.	TRBV30	.	TRBJ2-7	TGTGCCTGGACCCGCGGAGGGGCGAGCTCCTACGAGCAGTACTTC	CAWTRGGASSYEQYF
.	TRBV20-1	.	TRBJ1-2	TGCAGTGTCGAGGGGGACTATGGCTACACCTTC	CSVEGDYGYTF
TRBD1	TRBV19	.	TRBJ1-5	TGTGCCAGTAGATCAGGGACAGGGGATAGCAATCAGCCCCAGCATTTT	CASRSGTGDSNQPQHF
TRBD2	TRBV18	.	TRBJ2-7	TGTGCCAGCTCACCACCCCTAGCGGGGGGGCCGATGCCCTACGAGCAGTACTTC	CASSPPLAGGPMPYEQYF
TRBD2	TRBV5-4	once	TRBJ2-1	TGTGCCAGCAGCACGCCCCCTAGCGGGAGTACGAATGAGCAGTTCTTC	CASSTPPSGSTNEQFF
.	TRBV9	.	TRBJ2-3	TGTGCCAGCAGCGTCGACGGGGGAGACACAGATACGCAGTATTTT	CASSVDGGDTDTQYF
TRBD2	TRBV5-1	.	TRBJ2-3	TGCGCCAGCAGCTTGTCGGGGGGTAAAGATACGCAGTATTTT	CASSLSGGKDTQYF
TRBD2	TRBV7-2	few	TRBJ2-1	TGTGCCAGCAGCGAATGGGGCCAGGGAGGGATCAATGAGCAGTTCTTC	CASSEWGQGGINEQFF
.	TRBV19	.	TRBJ1-2	TGTGCCAGTAGCGCACAGGGTACGAACTATGGCTACACCTTC	CASSAQGTNYGYTF
TRBD1	TRBV14	.	TRBJ2-7	TGTGCCAGCAGCCAAGGTTTAGGGGGCAGGGCCCCCTACGAGCAGTACTTC	CASSQGLGGRAPYEQYF
TRBD1	TRBV10-3	.	TRBJ1-1	TGTGCCATCAGAGGGACAGGGGAGAGAACTGAAGCTTTCTTT	CAIRGTGERTEAFF
.	TRBV28	.	TRBJ2-7	TGTGCCAGCAGGCCTCGGACAGCGGCCTCCTACGAGCAGTACTTC	CASRPRTAASYEQYF
.	TRBV29-1	.	TRBJ2-7	TGCAGCGTTGAAGCCCCTAATTCGTCCTACGAGCAGTACTTC	CSVEAPNSSYEQYF
TRBD2	TRBV7-7	.	TRBJ2-1	TGTGCTAGCAGCTTTGGGCTAGCGGGGTACAATGAGCAGTTCTTC	CASSFGLAGYNEQFF
TRBD2	TRBV19	.	TRBJ2-2	TGTGCCAGTAGTATAGATCCGACTAGCGTGGCCGGGGAGCTGTTTTTT	CASSIDPTSVAGELFF
.	TRBV6-5	.	TRBJ1-5	TGTGCCAGCCGACCCTCAGGGGGCAATCAGCCCCAGCATTTT	CASRPSGGNQPQHF
.	TRBV14	.	TRBJ2-5	TGTGCCAGCAGCCAAGGGCTAGTGGAAAGTGAGACCCAGTACTTC	CASSQGLVESETQYF
TRBD1	TRBV7-8	.	TRBJ2-1	TGTGCCAGCAGCTCTGCAACAGGGGTTTCCCCCTACAATGAGCAGTTCTTC	CASSSATGVSPYNEQFF
TRBD2	TRBV9	.	TRBJ2-2	TGTGCCAGCAGCGTAGAACATAGCGGGTCGCTTACCGGGGAGCTGTTTTTT	CASSVEHSGSLTGELFF
TRBD2	TRBV30	.	TRBJ2-7	TGTGCCTGGAGTGCGACCGGGACTAGCGCCGGCTTC	CAWSATGTSAGF